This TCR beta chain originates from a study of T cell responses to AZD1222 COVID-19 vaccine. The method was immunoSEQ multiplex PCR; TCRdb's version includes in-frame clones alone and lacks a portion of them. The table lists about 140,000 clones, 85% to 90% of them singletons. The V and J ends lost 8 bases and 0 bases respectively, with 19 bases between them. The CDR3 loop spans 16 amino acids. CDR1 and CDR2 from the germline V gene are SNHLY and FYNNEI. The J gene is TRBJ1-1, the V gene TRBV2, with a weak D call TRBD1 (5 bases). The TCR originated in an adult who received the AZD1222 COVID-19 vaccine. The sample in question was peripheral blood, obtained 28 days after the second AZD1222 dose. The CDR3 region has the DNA TGTGCCAGCCAGGGTGGGGCGCTTCCCATGAACACTGAAGCTTTCTTT. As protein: CASQGGALPMNTEAFF.